This TCR beta chain was recorded in a study of blood T cell repertoires in COVID-19. About the research overall: There were acute and convalescent COVID-19 samples, and they came from the United States, Italy and Spain.

This clone was seen a single time. Germline CDR1 and CDR2: SGHAT and FQNNGV. V was pared by 2 bases and J by 6 bases, with 11 bases of the junction left unmatched. CDR3 length equals 16 residues. The method was immunoSEQ multiplex PCR; TCRdb's version includes in-frame clones alone and lacks a portion of them. Seen here are approximately 92,000 clones, about three quarters observed once, and the top ten hold about 8.7%. The sequenced material came from peripheral blood. The TCR originated in a man aged 50-59 years who had recovered from COVID-19. The V gene is TRBV11-2, the J gene TRBJ2-3; 7 nucleotides agree with TRBD2. CDR3 sequence reads: CASSLRASGFGDTQYF. The CDR3 DNA follows: TGTGCCAGCAGCTTACGGGCTAGCGGATTCGGGGATACGCAGTATTTT.